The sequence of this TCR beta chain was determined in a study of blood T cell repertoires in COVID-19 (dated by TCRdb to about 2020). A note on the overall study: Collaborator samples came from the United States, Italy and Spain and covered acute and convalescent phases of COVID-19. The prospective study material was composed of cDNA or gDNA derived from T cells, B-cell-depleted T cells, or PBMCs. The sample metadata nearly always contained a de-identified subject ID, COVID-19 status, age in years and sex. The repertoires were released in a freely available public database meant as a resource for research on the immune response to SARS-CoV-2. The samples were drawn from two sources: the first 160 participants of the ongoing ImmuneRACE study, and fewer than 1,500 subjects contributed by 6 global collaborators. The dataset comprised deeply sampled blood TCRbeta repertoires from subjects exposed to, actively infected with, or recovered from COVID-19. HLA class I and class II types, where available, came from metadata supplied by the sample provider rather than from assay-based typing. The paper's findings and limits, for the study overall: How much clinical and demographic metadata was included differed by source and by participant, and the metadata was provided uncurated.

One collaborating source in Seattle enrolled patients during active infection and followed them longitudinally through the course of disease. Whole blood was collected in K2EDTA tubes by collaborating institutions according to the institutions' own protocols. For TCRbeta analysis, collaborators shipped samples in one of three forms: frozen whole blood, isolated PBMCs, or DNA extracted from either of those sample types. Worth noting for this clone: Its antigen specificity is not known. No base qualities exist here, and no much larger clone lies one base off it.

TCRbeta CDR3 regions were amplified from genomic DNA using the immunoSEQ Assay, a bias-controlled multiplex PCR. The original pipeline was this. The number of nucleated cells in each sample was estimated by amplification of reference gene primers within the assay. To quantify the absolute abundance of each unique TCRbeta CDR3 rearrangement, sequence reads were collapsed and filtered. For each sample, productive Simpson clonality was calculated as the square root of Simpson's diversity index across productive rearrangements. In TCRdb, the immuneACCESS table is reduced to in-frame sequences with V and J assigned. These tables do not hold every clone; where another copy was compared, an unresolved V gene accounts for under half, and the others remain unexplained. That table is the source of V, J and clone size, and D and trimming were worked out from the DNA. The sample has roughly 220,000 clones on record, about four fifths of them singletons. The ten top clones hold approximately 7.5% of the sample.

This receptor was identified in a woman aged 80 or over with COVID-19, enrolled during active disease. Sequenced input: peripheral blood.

The CDR3: CASSPRSHGYTF. In nucleotide form, the sequence is TGTGCCAGCAGCCCCCGTTCCCATGGCTACACCTTC. The chain couples TRBV7-2 to TRBJ1-2, with no reliable assignment of the D segment. V is clipped by 5 bases and J by 6 bases, and the sequence between their germline boundaries is 10 bases long. There are 12 amino acids in the CDR3, from cysteine to phenylalanine inclusive. This entry keeps only the CDR3 DNA: 36 bases, framed from base 1. The germline V gene gives CDR1 as SGHTA and CDR2 as FQGNSA.